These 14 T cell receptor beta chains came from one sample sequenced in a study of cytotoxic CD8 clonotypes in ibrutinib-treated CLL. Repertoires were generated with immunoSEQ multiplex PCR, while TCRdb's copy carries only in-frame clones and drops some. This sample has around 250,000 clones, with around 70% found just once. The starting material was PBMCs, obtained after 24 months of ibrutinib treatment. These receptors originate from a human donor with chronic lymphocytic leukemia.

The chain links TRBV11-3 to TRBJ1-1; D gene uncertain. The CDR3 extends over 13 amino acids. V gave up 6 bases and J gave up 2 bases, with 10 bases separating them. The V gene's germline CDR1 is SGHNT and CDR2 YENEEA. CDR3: CASSLRFNTEAFF. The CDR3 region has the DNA TGTGCCAGCAGTCTTAGGTTTAACACTGAAGCTTTCTTT.

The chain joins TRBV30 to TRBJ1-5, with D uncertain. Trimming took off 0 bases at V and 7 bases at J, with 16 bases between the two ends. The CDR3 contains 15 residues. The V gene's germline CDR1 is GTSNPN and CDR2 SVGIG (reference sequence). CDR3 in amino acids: CAWSVPSGGVQPQHF. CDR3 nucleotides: TGTGCCTGGAGTGTACCCAGCGGCGGGGTGCAGCCCCAGCATTTT.

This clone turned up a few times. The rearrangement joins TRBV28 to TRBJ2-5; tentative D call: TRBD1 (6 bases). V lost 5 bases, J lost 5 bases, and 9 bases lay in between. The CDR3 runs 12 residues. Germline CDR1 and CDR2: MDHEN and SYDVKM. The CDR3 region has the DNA TGTGCCAGCAGTGGGACACGGGAGACCCAGTACTTC. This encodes CASSGTRETQYF.

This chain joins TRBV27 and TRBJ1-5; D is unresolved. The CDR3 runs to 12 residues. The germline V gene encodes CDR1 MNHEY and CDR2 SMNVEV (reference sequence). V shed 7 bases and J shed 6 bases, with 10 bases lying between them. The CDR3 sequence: CASTNIGQPQHF. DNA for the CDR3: TGTGCCAGCACCAACATAGGTCAGCCCCAGCATTTT.

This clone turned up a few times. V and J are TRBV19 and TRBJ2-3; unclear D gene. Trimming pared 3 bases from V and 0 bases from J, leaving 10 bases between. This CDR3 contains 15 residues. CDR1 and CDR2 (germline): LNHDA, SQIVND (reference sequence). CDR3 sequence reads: CASSILNPSTDTQYF. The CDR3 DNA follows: TGTGCCAGTAGTATCCTAAACCCAAGCACAGATACGCAGTATTTT.

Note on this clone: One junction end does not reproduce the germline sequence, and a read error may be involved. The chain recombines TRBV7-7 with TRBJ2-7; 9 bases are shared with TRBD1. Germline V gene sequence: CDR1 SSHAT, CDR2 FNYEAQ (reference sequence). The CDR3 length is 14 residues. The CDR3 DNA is TGTGCTAGCAGCCTAGGACAGGGGAACCACGAGCAGTACTTC. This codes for CASSLGQGNHEQYF.

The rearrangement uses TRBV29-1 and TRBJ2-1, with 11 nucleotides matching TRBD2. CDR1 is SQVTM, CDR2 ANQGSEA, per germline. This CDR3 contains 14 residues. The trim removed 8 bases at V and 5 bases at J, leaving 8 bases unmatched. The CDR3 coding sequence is TGCAGCTCAAAGGGACTAGCGGACCACAATGAGCAGTTCTTC. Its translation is CSSKGLADHNEQFF.

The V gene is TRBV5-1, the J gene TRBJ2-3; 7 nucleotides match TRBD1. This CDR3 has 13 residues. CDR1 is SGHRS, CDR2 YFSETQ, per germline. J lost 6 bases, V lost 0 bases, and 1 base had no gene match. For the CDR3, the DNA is TGCGCCAGCAGCTTGGAGGGACAGGATACGCAGTATTTT. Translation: CASSLEGQDTQYF.

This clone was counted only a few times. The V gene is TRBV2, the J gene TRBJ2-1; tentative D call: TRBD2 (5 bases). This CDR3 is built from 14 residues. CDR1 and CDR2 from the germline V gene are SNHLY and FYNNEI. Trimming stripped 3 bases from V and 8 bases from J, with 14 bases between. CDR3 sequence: CASSDSAGSYEQFF. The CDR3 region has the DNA TGTGCCAGCAGTGATAGTGCGGGTTCGTATGAGCAGTTCTTC.

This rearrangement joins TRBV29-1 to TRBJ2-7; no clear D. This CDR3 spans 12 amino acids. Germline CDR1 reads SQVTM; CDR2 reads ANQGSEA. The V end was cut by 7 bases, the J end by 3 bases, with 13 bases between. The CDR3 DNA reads TGCAGCGCAGAGACGGATTTCTACGAGCAGTACTTC. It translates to CSAETDFYEQYF.

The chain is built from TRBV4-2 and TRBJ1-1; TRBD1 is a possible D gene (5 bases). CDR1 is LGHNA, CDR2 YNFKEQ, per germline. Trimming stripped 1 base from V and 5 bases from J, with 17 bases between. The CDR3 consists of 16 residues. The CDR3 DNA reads TGTGCCAGCAGCCAAGGAGTCGCGGGATGGGGGACTGAAGCTTTCTTT. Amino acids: CASSQGVAGWGTEAFF.

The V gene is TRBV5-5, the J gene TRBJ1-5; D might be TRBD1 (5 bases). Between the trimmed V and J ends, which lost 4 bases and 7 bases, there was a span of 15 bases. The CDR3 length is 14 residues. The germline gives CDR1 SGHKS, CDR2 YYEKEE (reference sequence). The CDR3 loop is CASSRRDAEQPQHF. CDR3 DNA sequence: TGTGCCAGCAGCAGGAGGGACGCTGAACAGCCCCAGCATTTT.

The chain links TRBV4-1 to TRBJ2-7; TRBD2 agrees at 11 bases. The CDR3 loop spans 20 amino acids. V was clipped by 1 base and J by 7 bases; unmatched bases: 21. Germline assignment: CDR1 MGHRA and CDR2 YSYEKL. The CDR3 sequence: CASSQGGASGRTRADREQYF. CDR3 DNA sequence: TGCGCCAGCAGCCAAGGAGGGGCTAGCGGGAGGACGCGGGCCGATCGGGAGCAGTACTTC.

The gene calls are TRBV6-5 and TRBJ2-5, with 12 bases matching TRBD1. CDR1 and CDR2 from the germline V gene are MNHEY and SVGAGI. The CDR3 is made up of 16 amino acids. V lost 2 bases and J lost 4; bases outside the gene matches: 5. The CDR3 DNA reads TGTGCCAGCAGTTACGGGGACAGGGGGCGCGGAGAGACCCAGTACTTC. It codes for CASSYGDRGRGETQYF.